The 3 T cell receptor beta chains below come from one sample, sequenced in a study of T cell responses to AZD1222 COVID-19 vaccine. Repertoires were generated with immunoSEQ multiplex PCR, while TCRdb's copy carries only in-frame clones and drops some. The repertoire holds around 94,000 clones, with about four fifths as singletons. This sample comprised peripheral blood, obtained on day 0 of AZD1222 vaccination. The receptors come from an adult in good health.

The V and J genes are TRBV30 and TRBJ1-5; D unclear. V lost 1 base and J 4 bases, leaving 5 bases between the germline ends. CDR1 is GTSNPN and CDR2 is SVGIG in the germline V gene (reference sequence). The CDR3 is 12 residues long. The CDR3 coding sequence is TGTGCCTGGAGTGCCGGGAATCAGCCCCAGCATTTT. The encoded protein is CAWSAGNQPQHF.

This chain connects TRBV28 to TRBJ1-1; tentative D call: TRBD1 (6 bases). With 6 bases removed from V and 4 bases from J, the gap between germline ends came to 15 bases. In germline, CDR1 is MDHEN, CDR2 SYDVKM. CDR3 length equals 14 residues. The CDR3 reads CASRRGSSITEAFF. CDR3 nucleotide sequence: TGTGCCAGCAGGAGGGGGAGTTCCATCACTGAAGCTTTCTTT.

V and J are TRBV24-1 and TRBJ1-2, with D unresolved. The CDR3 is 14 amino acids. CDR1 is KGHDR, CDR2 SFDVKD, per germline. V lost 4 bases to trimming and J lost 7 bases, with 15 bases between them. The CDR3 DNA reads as TGTGCCACCAGTGACCCCAATTTCGTCGGTGGCTACACCTTC. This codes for CATSDPNFVGGYTF.